This TCR beta chain derives from a study of regulatory T cells in long-lasting Graves disease. Time point of the sample: newly diagnosed GD, antithyroid drugs for less than 3 months. Scientists built the TCR library using RNA that was extracted from PBMCs. Building the TCR beta libraries relied on iRepertoire HTBI primers, and CDR3 regions underwent Arm-PCR. TCRdb re-analysed the multiplex PCR reads in MiXCR, keeping a single row per CDR3 protein. The sample contains 400,000 to 500,000 distinct CDR3 sequences, about 16% of which appear only once. This clonotype was detected many times. The same data also went into a second study, on T cells in Graves' hyperthyroidism and ophthalmopathy.

This sequence originates from a woman in her 30s with Graves disease. Sequenced material: peripheral blood mononuclear cells (PBMCs), taken at new diagnosis, from a patient treated with antithyroid drugs.

The CDR3 loop reads CASSSYGSLYEQYF. The DNA for the CDR3 is TGTGCCAGCAGTTCTTACGGGAGCCTCTACGAGCAGTACTTC. The J gene is TRBJ2-7, the V gene TRBV6-5; maybe TRBD2 (6 bases). CDR3 size: 14 residues. Germline values: CDR1 MNHEY, CDR2 SVGAGI. V shed 4 bases and J shed 3 bases, with 13 bases lying between them.